A single T cell receptor (beta chain) is shown here with its context. This sample is drawn from a study of blood T cell repertoires in COVID-19. Overall study context: Sample material is recorded as cDNA or gDNA derived from T cells, B-cell-depleted T cells, or PBMCs.

The authors' processing: Amplified reference gene primers provided the basis for estimating nucleated cell counts. Assay: immunoSEQ multiplex PCR; the TCRdb copy retains only in-frame clones and omits some. V, J and clone size derive from that table, while D and trimming were established from the DNA sequence. The sample includes some 160,000 clones, over 80% seen only once; the top ten take 7.5% to 10%. The TCR was taken from a woman aged 80 or older with COVID-19, enrolled during active disease. Sample: peripheral blood.

DNA of the CDR3: TGTGCCAGCAGTTCCCCGCTAGCGGGAGCCGATGAGCAGTTCTTC. Protein product: CASSSPLAGADEQFF. The chain combines TRBV28 with TRBJ2-1; 10 nucleotides line up with TRBD2. Per germline, CDR1 MDHEN and CDR2 SYDVKM. V lost 4 bases to trimming and J lost 8 bases; unmatched junction nucleotides: 8. The CDR3 covers 15 residues.